The 26 T cell receptor beta chains below come from one sample, sequenced in a study of blood T cells in healthy people across ages. Then a second PCR, running roughly 7 to 11 cycles, was carried out with a sample-barcoded 5' primer and a J-beta primer mix. In TCRdb, the 5' RACE reads were re-called with MiXCR into one record per CDR3 protein. The table includes approximately 1,700,000 distinct CDR3 sequences, around 40% detected once. The sequencing input was blood. The receptor source for this set is a human donor in good health.

The chain employs TRBV2 and TRBJ2-5; no clear D gene. The J call may be mistaken, given a closer DNA end match to TRBJ2-1. Germline loops: CDR1 SNHLY, CDR2 FYNNEI. The CDR3 sequence is 13 residues long. The CDR3 region has the DNA TGTGCCAGCAGTGAGAACGGGCAAGAGACCCAGTTCTTC. Its translation is CASSENGQETQFF.

Details on this clonotype: One junction end does not reproduce the germline sequence, and a read error may be involved. This rearrangement joins TRBV2 to TRBJ2-6, with 9 positions matching TRBD1. The germline V gene has CDR1 SNHLY and CDR2 FYNNEI. The CDR3 has 21 residues. CDR3 protein: CASSEALFPDRGSSGANVQTF. The CDR3 nucleotides are TGTGCCAGCAGTGAAGCGCTTTTTCCGGACAGGGGATCTTCTGGGGCCAACGTCCAGACTTTC.

This clonotype has just one count. The chain recombines TRBV3-1 with TRBJ2-3; D could derive from TRBD1 or TRBD2 (5 bases each). CDR1 and CDR2 (germline): LGHDT, YNNKEL (reference sequence). Trimming removed 3 bases from V and 5 bases from J, with 9 bases in between. This CDR3 has 13 amino acids. Here the CDR3 DNA reads TGTGCCAGCAGCCATCTGGGGGAAGATACGCAGTATTTT. Protein product: CASSHLGEDTQYF.

This chain uses TRBV2 with TRBJ2-3; D could derive from TRBD1 or TRBD2 (6 bases each). Trimming removed 10 bases at V and 4 bases at J, with 12 bases between. This CDR3 spans 12 amino acids. Germline V CDR1 and CDR2: SNHLY, FYNNEI. The CDR3 reads CATQGLADTQYF. DNA of the CDR3: TGTGCCACACAGGGACTCGCAGATACGCAGTATTTT.

This chain links TRBV5-5 with TRBJ2-4; no clear D gene. The CDR3 length is 14 residues. CDR1 SGHKS and CDR2 YYEKEE come from the germline V gene (reference sequence). The ends were cut back, 0 bases at V and 13 bases at J, with 17 bases in the middle. The CDR3 nucleotides read TGTGCCAGCAGCTTGGAGTCACTTTACAATGAGCAGTACTTC. Translating it yields CASSLESLYNEQYF.

This clonotype was recorded a few times. This sequence joins TRBV12-3 or TRBV12-4 and TRBJ2-1; no firm D call. V was clipped by 2 bases and J by 2 bases, with 13 bases between them. This CDR3 has 16 residues. This chain's CDR3 is CASSLPPGGTYNEQFF. As DNA, the CDR3 is TGTGCCAGCAGTTTACCACCGGGTGGGACCTACAATGAGCAGTTCTTC.

The rearrangement links TRBV11-2 to TRBJ2-6; D gene uncertain. CDR3 length: 12 residues. Trimming left V 11 bases short and J 0 bases short, with 5 bases between. CDR1 and CDR2 (germline): SGHAT, FQNNGV. CDR3 protein: CAHSSGANVLTF. The CDR3 DNA reads TGTGCCCACAGCTCTGGGGCCAACGTCCTGACTTTC.

The V gene is TRBV10-3, the J gene TRBJ1-5; TRBD1 is a possible D gene (5 bases). This CDR3 spans 16 amino acids. From germline, CDR1 is ENHRY and CDR2 SYGVKD. V was clipped by 3 bases and J by 1 base, with 13 bases between them. Written as DNA, the CDR3 is TGTGCCATCAGTGACGGGGGGGGTTTGAGCAATCAGCCCCAGCATTTT. Translated, it gives CAISDGGGLSNQPQHF.

V and J are TRBV6-2 or TRBV6-3 and TRBJ1-1, with D perhaps TRBD1 (5 bases). The V gene's germline CDR1 is MNHEY and CDR2 SVGEGT. Trimming removed 1 base at V and 3 bases at J, with 9 bases between. The CDR3 extends over 14 amino acids. CDR3 nucleotide sequence: TGTGCCAGCAGTTACTTGGGGACCTACACTGAAGCTTTCTTT. Encoded protein: CASSYLGTYTEAFF.

The chain uses TRBV27 and TRBJ2-1; D possibly matches TRBD1 or TRBD2 (5 bases each). Trimming removed 6 bases at V and 5 bases at J, with 14 bases between. The CDR3 consists of 14 residues. CDR1 MNHEY and CDR2 SMNVEV come from the germline V gene (reference sequence). In DNA, the CDR3 is TGTGCCAGCAGGCCCCCGGGACGTCACAATGAGCAGTTCTTC. Its translation is CASRPPGRHNEQFF.

This chain joins TRBV2 and TRBJ2-3; D might be TRBD1 or TRBD2, each matching 6 bases. Trimming stripped 8 bases from V and 0 bases from J, with 12 bases between. Germline CDR1 SNHLY, CDR2 FYNNEI. This CDR3 is 14 amino acids long. The CDR3 region has the DNA TGTGCCAGCTGGGGGGCCCTAAGCACAGATACGCAGTATTTT. The encoded protein is CASWGALSTDTQYF.

This clonotype turned up a few times. The chain employs TRBV7-2 and TRBJ2-7, with D unclear. Trimming took off 3 bases at V and 5 bases at J, with 5 bases between the two ends. The germline CDR1 and CDR2 sequences are SGHTA and FQGNSA. CDR3 length: 11 residues. CDR3 loop: CASSFIDEQYF. The CDR3 DNA is TGTGCCAGCAGCTTTATTGACGAGCAGTACTTC. The variable domain in full, completed from reference TRBV7-2 and TRBJ2-7, reads GAGVSQSPSNKVTEKGKDVELRCDPISGHTALYWYRQSLGQGLEFLIYFQGNSAPDKSGLPSDRFSAERTGGSVSTLTIQRTQQEDSAVYLCASSFIDEQYFGPGTRLTVT.

The CDR3 DNA is TGTGCCAGCAGCTTCGCCCGGGGTGGTGGCTACACCTTC. The encoded protein is CASSFARGGGYTF. The chain recombines TRBV7-2 with TRBJ1-2; D uncertain. Germline V lookup: CDR1 SGHTA, CDR2 FQGNSA. The CDR3 consists of 13 residues. V was cut by 3 bases and J by 7 bases, with 12 bases left in between.

On this clonotype: The germline gene is not matched at one end of the junction; a read error may be the cause. V and J are TRBV4-3 and TRBJ2-3; 7 positions match TRBD1. This CDR3 is built from 15 residues. Germline CDR1 and CDR2: LGHNA and YSLEER. CDR3 DNA: TGCACCAGCAGCCAAGTCTACAGGGGAAGCGATACGCAGTATTTT. Protein: CTSSQVYRGSDTQYF.

This CDR3 is CASSPTRDEQFF. The CDR3 coding sequence is TGTGCCAGCTCACCGACCCGAGATGAGCAGTTCTTC. The genes are TRBV18 and TRBJ2-1; D uncertain. V was clipped by 3 bases and J by 8 bases, with 8 bases between them. CDR1 and CDR2 from the germline V gene are KGHSH and LQKENI. There are 12 residues in the CDR3.

This clonotype showed up just once. The chain employs TRBV12-3 or TRBV12-4 and TRBJ1-2; the match to TRBD1 covers 7 bases. The V and J ends lost 5 bases and 4 bases, in that order; junction bases with no gene match: 10. The CDR3 has 15 residues. This chain's CDR3 is CASSPGRGPGYGYTF. CDR3 coding DNA: TGTGCCAGCAGTCCTGGGAGGGGGCCTGGCTATGGCTACACCTTC.

This clonotype has only a few counts. This chain connects TRBV12-3 or TRBV12-4 to TRBJ1-5; D is ambiguous. The V end lost 7 bases, the J end lost 1 base, and 8 bases lay between the germline ends. The CDR3 is 13 amino acids. CDR3 amino acids: CASTESSNQPQHF. The CDR3 DNA follows: TGTGCCAGCACAGAATCAAGCAATCAGCCCCAGCATTTT.

This clonotype was seen more than once but under ten times. The V and J genes are TRBV29-1 and TRBJ2-3; D ambiguous. CDR1 and CDR2 from the germline V gene are SQVTM and ANQGSEA. This CDR3 comprises 16 residues. V lost 0 bases, J lost 2 bases, and 15 bases lay in between. The CDR3: CSVEDGSGFTTDTQYF. DNA for the CDR3: TGCAGCGTTGAAGATGGTTCTGGGTTCACCACAGATACGCAGTATTTT.

V usage is TRBV20-1 and J usage is TRBJ2-3, with no clear D. This CDR3 has 14 amino acids. Trimming stripped 0 bases from V and 0 bases from J, with 7 bases between. The V gene's germline CDR1 is DFQATT and CDR2 SNEGSKA (reference sequence). Here the CDR3 DNA reads TGCAGTGCTAGAGATACTGGAAGCACAGATACGCAGTATTTT. This encodes CSARDTGSTDTQYF.

This clonotype was counted between two and nine times. V is TRBV3-1 and J is TRBJ2-6; weak D call: TRBD1 (6 bases). From germline, CDR1 is LGHDT and CDR2 YNNKEL (reference sequence). The CDR3 consists of 17 residues. V lost 0 bases to trimming and J lost 4 bases, with 13 bases between them. This chain's CDR3 is CASSQDPGGEGANVLTF. The CDR3 DNA is TGTGCCAGCAGCCAAGATCCTGGGGGCGAAGGGGCCAACGTCCTGACTTTC.

V usage is TRBV13 and J usage is TRBJ1-2, with D possibly being TRBD1 (6 bases). Germline V lookup: CDR1 PRHDT, CDR2 FYEKMQ (reference sequence). With 5 bases removed from V and 7 bases from J, the gap between germline ends came to 14 bases. The CDR3 length is 13 residues. The CDR3 nucleotides read TGTGCCAGCAGCCAGCGGGGGGCAGGTGGCTACACCTTC. Translation: CASSQRGAGGYTF. The full variable domain, in which reference TRBV13 and TRBJ1-2 provide the parts outside the CDR3, is AAGVIQSPRHLIKEKRETATLKCYPIPRHDTVYWYQQGPGQDPQFLISFYEKMQSDKGSIPDRFSAQQFSDYHSELNMSSLELGDSALYFCASSQRGAGGYTFGSGTRLTVV.

V is TRBV12-3 or TRBV12-4 and J is TRBJ2-3; tentatively, D is TRBD1 or TRBD2 (6 bases each). The CDR3 extends over 16 amino acids. The V gene lost 1 base and the J gene lost 1 base, with 12 bases spanning the gap. The CDR3 bases are TGTGCCAGCAGTTTAGTCAGGGGACTTGGCACAGATACGCAGTATTTT. It specifies CASSLVRGLGTDTQYF.

The chain has TRBV19 and TRBJ1-6; D is ambiguous. V was shortened by 2 bases and J by 4 bases, with 12 bases between the two germline ends. This CDR3 region has 16 residues. CDR1 is LNHDA, CDR2 SQIVND, per germline (reference sequence). CDR3 in amino acids: CASSIPLTRYNSPLHF. Written as DNA, the CDR3 is TGTGCCAGTAGTATACCCCTGACAAGATATAATTCACCCCTCCACTTT.

This chain joins TRBV2 and TRBJ2-5; 7 bases fit TRBD1. The J call may be in error: the DNA end matches TRBJ2-7 better. CDR1 is SNHLY and CDR2 is FYNNEI in the germline V gene. CDR3 length: 11 amino acids. The CDR3 coding sequence is TGTGCCAGCAAGGCAGGGGGCGAGCAGTACTTC. It yields the protein CASKAGGEQYF.

This clonotype occurred a few times. The chain recombines TRBV5-4 with TRBJ2-5; 8 bases agree with TRBD2. The CDR3 loop spans 14 amino acids. Germline V gene lookup returns CDR1 SGHNT and CDR2 YYREEE (reference sequence). J lost 5 bases, V lost 4 bases, and 7 bases had no gene match. This chain's CDR3 is CASSPGGGTETQYF. CDR3 nucleotides: TGTGCCAGCAGCCCCGGGGGGGGAACGGAGACCCAGTACTTC.

Points on this clonotype: Germline is not matched at one junction end, which may reflect a read error. The rearrangement uses TRBV25-1 and TRBJ2-1, with TRBD1 matching 9 bases. This CDR3 spans 17 amino acids. The germline V gene has CDR1 MGHDK and CDR2 SYGVNS. CDR3 in amino acids: CASSEYKGQGFGNGQFF. The CDR3 nucleotides read TGTGCCAGCAGTGAATATAAAGGACAGGGGTTTGGCAATGGGCAGTTCTTC.